These 18 T cell receptor beta chains were sequenced from one sample in a study of T cell responses to AZD1222 COVID-19 vaccine. Assay used: immunoSEQ multiplex PCR; TCRdb lists only in-frame clones, some missing. The table lists around 80,000 clones, about 92% of them singletons. The sample was peripheral blood, taken 28 days after the second AZD1222 dose. These receptors were collected from an adult who received the AZD1222 COVID-19 vaccine.

The rearrangement joins TRBV28 to TRBJ2-7; D tentatively reads TRBD1 or TRBD2 (5 bases each). Per germline, CDR1 MDHEN and CDR2 SYDVKM. This CDR3 comprises 15 residues. V shed 4 bases and J shed 0 bases, with 13 bases lying between them. Here the CDR3 reads CASSSPGDRSYEQYF. DNA of the CDR3: TGTGCCAGCAGTTCCCCCGGGGACCGCTCCTACGAGCAGTACTTC.

This CDR3 is CASSLGGGMRYNEQFF. DNA of the CDR3: TGCGCCAGCAGCTTGGGGGGCGGGATGAGGTACAATGAGCAGTTCTTC. The gene calls are TRBV5-1 and TRBJ2-1; TRBD2 is a possible D gene (6 bases). This CDR3 has 16 residues. V lost 0 bases to trimming and J lost 4 bases, with 14 bases between them. Germline CDR1 reads SGHRS; CDR2 reads YFSETQ.

This clone has only one observation. The chain employs TRBV11-1 and TRBJ1-1; TRBD1 agrees at 8 bases. Germline trimming cut 4 bases from V and 0 bases from J; bases unmatched to any gene: 4. Germline V gives CDR1 SGHAT, CDR2 FQDESV (reference sequence). There are 15 residues in the CDR3. The CDR3 is CASSYPTGVNTEAFF. Written as DNA, the CDR3 is TGTGCCAGCAGCTACCCGACAGGGGTGAACACTGAAGCTTTCTTT.

V and J are TRBV20-1 and TRBJ2-7, with D maybe TRBD1 (5 bases). CDR3 length equals 11 residues. Trimming removed 2 bases from V and 3 bases from J, with 5 bases in between. Germline V gives CDR1 DFQATT, CDR2 SNEGSKA (reference sequence). The CDR3 region has the DNA TGCAGTGCTAGACAGGGCTACGAGCAGTACTTC. Its protein is CSARQGYEQYF.

CDR3 protein: CASRAGGGSSYEQYF. The CDR3 coding sequence is TGTGCCAGCAGAGCAGGGGGTGGAAGCTCCTACGAGCAGTACTTC. V usage is TRBV2 and J usage is TRBJ2-7, with 7 positions matching TRBD1. The ends lost 6 bases at V and 0 bases at J; junction bases unmatched: 8. The CDR3 has 15 residues. CDR1 and CDR2 from the germline V gene are SNHLY and FYNNEI.

The rearrangement links TRBV5-1 to TRBJ1-2; tentative D call: TRBD1 (5 bases). Between the trimmed V and J ends, which lost 0 bases and 5 bases, there was a span of 14 bases. In germline, CDR1 is SGHRS, CDR2 YFSETQ. The CDR3 extends over 15 amino acids. The CDR3 sequence is CASSLAGQEGYGYTF. Here the CDR3 DNA reads TGCGCCAGCAGCTTGGCAGGGCAAGAAGGGTATGGCTACACCTTC.

V gene TRBV30 combines with J gene TRBJ1-6; TRBD1 agrees at 7 bases. Germline CDR1 GTSNPN, CDR2 SVGIG (reference sequence). This CDR3 contains 14 residues. Trimming took 2 bases from V and 7 from J; bases not matched to a gene: 5. CDR3 protein: CAWSHRTGNSPLHF. CDR3 bases: TGTGCCTGGAGTCATAGGACAGGAAATTCACCCCTCCACTTT.

The J gene is TRBJ1-2, the V gene TRBV12-3 or TRBV12-4; unclear D gene. There are 13 residues in the CDR3. Trimming left V 1 base short and J 2 bases short, with 5 bases between. The CDR3 sequence is CASSLGRNYGYTF. The CDR3 DNA is TGTGCCAGCAGTTTAGGTCGGAACTATGGCTACACCTTC.

The chain recombines TRBV7-3 with TRBJ2-3, with 8 bases identical to TRBD1. V lost 4 bases to trimming and J lost 3 bases; unmatched junction nucleotides: 6. The CDR3 has 15 residues. Germline V CDR1 and CDR2: SGHTA, FQGTGA. CDR3 in DNA: TGTGCCAGCAGCTCCGTGCAGGGGGCGACAGATACGCAGTATTTT. Encoded protein: CASSSVQGATDTQYF.

The chain couples TRBV19 to TRBJ2-1; possibly TRBD1 for D (6 bases). CDR3 length: 15 amino acids. Germline V gives CDR1 LNHDA, CDR2 SQIVND (reference sequence). V dropped 4 bases and J dropped 2 bases, with 12 bases sitting between them. This CDR3 is CASSTQGYPYNEQFF. In nucleotides, the CDR3 is TGTGCCAGTAGTACACAGGGATACCCCTACAATGAGCAGTTCTTC.

This rearrangement joins TRBV21-1 to TRBJ1-4. TRBV21-1 is deemed a pseudogene. The CDR3 consists of 18 residues. The CDR3 loop reads CASSPMAGRGSTNEKLFF. The DNA of the CDR3 is TGTGCCAGCAGCCCCATGGCGGGACGGGGATCAACTAATGAAAAACTGTTTTTT.

V gene TRBV30 combines with J gene TRBJ1-1; TRBD1 matches at 7 bases. The V and J ends lost 3 bases and 0 bases, in that order; junction bases with no gene match: 4. The CDR3 sequence is 14 residues long. The germline gives CDR1 GTSNPN, CDR2 SVGIG (reference sequence). CDR3 region: CAWRADRVNTEAFF. CDR3 DNA sequence: TGTGCCTGGAGGGCTGACAGGGTGAACACTGAAGCTTTCTTT.

The rearrangement links TRBV5-6 to TRBJ2-1; maybe TRBD2 (6 bases). Deletions cut 1 base from V and 9 bases from J, with 17 bases between. CDR1 SGHDT and CDR2 YYEEEE come from the germline V gene. CDR3 size: 15 residues. CDR3 sequence: CASSLSGGAPGEQFF. The CDR3 region has the DNA TGTGCCAGCAGCTTGAGTGGAGGGGCGCCGGGTGAGCAGTTCTTC.

The chain employs TRBV7-8 and TRBJ2-7, with 11 bases identical to TRBD2. Germline loops: CDR1 SGHVS, CDR2 FQNEAQ. The ends lost 5 bases at V and 5 bases at J; junction bases unmatched: 8. This CDR3 contains 15 residues. CDR3 nucleotides: TGTGCCAGCAGCCCCACTAGCGGGAGTTTCCACGAGCAGTACTTC. Residues: CASSPTSGSFHEQYF.

In the case of this clone: One end of the junction varies from germline; a read error may be responsible. Other DNA sequences within the sample encode an identical CDR3. The chain carries TRBV19 and TRBJ2-7, with D tentatively TRBD1 or TRBD2 (5 bases each). CDR3 length equals 13 residues. Per the germline V gene, CDR1 is LNHDA and CDR2 is SQIVND (reference sequence). The CDR3, as DNA: TGTGCCAGTTCTTTGAGGGAGAGGGACGAACAGTACTTC. It yields the protein CASSLRERDEQYF.

The V and J genes are TRBV4-2 and TRBJ2-5; 9 bases map to TRBD2. The CDR3 loop spans 21 amino acids. Per the germline V gene, CDR1 is LGHNA and CDR2 is YNFKEQ. Trimming cost V 4 bases and J 1 base; bases outside gene matches: 22. In nucleotides, the CDR3 is TGTGCCAGCAGCCTGAGGGGAGTCTCGGCTAGCGGGACGCCCCCCCAAGAGACCCAGTACTTC. This codes for CASSLRGVSASGTPPQETQYF.

The CDR3 DNA sequence: TGTGCCAGCAGGCTAGCGGGAGGGCGGGGGCAGTATTTT. Residues: CASRLAGGRGQYF. V is TRBV2 and J is TRBJ2-3; 12 nucleotides agree with TRBD2. This CDR3 region has 13 residues. CDR1 is SNHLY and CDR2 is FYNNEI in the germline V gene. V lost 6 bases and J lost 11; bases outside the gene matches: 6.

This clone was detected only once. This chain connects TRBV28 to TRBJ1-5; 11 bases map to TRBD1. Trimming removed 7 bases from V and 7 bases from J; junction bases left unmatched: 9. This CDR3 has 15 amino acids. Germline CDR1 MDHEN, CDR2 SYDVKM. The CDR3 DNA follows: TGTGCCAGCACCCAGATCCGGGACAGGGGGCAGCCCCAGCATTTT. Residues: CASTQIRDRGQPQHF.